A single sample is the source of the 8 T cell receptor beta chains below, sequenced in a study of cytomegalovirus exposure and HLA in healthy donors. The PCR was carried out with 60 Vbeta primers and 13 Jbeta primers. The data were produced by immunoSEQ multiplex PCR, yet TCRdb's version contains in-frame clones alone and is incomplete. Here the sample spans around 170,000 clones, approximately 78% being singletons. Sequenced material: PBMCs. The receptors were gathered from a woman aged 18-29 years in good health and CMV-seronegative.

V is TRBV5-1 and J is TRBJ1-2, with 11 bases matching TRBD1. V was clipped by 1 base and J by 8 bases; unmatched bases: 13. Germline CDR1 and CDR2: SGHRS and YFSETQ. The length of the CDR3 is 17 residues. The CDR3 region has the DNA TGCGCCAGCAGCTTGAGGGGGACAGGGGGGCCTGGTGAGGGCTACACCTTC. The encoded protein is CASSLRGTGGPGEGYTF.

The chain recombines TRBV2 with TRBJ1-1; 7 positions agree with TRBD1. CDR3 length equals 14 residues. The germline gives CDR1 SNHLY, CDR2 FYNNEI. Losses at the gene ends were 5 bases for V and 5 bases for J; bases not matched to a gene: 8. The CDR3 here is CASSRDRVGTEAFF. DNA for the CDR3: TGTGCCAGCAGTAGAGACAGGGTGGGGACTGAAGCTTTCTTT.

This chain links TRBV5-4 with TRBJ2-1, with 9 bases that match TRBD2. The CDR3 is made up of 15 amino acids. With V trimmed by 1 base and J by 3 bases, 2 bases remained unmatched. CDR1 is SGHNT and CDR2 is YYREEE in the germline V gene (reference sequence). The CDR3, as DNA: TGTGCCAGCAGCTTGAATAGCGGGGGCTACAATGAGCAGTTCTTC. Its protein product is CASSLNSGGYNEQFF.

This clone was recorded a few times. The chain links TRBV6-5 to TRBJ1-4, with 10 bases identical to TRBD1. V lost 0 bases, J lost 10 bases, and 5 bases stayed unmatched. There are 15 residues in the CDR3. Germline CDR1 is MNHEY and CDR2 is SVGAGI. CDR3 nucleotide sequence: TGTGCCAGCAGTTACTCGAGACAGGGGGCAGGAAAACTGTTTTTT. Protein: CASSYSRQGAGKLFF.

CDR3 loop: CASSPGASGYTF. CDR3 DNA sequence: TGCGCCAGCAGCCCTGGGGCCAGTGGCTACACCTTC. The V call is TRBV4-1, the J call TRBJ1-2, with D possibly TRBD1 on 5 matching bases. Trimming removed 4 bases at V and 7 bases at J, with 10 bases between. CDR1 and CDR2 (germline): MGHRA, YSYEKL. This CDR3 contains 12 residues.

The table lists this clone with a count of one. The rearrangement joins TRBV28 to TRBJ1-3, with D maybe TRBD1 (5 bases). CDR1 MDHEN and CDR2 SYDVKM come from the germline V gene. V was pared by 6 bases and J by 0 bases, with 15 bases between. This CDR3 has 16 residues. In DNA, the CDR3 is TGTGCCAGCAGACTCCCCCAGGGCCTCTCTGGAAACACCATATATTTT. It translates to CASRLPQGLSGNTIYF.

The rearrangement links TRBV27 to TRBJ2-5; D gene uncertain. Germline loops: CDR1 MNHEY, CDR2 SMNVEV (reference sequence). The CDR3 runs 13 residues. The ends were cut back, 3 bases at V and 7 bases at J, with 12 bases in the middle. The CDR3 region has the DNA TGTGCCAGCAGTTTTCGTCGGGTGGGGACCCAGTACTTC. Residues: CASSFRRVGTQYF.

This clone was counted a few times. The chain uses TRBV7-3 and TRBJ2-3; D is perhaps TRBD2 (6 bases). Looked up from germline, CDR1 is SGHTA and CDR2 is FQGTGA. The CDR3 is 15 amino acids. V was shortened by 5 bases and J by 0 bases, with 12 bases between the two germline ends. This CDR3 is CASSPLGGSTDTQYF. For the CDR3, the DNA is TGTGCCAGCAGCCCTCTGGGGGGAAGCACAGATACGCAGTATTTT.